Detailed here is one TCR beta chain. Its antigen is unknown. The sample holds no much larger clone one base away, and base qualities are not on file. These data belong to a study of blood T cell repertoires in COVID-19 (dated by TCRdb to about 2020). For the wider study: Samples covering the acute and convalescent phases of COVID-19 were provided by collaborators in the United States, Italy and Spain. The repertoires were made available in a free public database intended to serve as a resource for research on the immune response to SARS-CoV-2. The material from the prospective study consisted of cDNA or gDNA derived from T cells, B-cell-depleted T cells, or PBMCs. Where available, HLA class I and class II types were taken from metadata supplied by the sample provider and were not determined by assay-based typing. Deeply sampled blood TCRbeta repertoires from subjects exposed to, actively infected with, or recovered from COVID-19 were included in the dataset. The sample metadata nearly always contained a de-identified subject ID, COVID-19 status, age in years and sex. The samples were drawn from the first 160 participants of the ongoing ImmuneRACE study and from more than 1,000 subjects provided by 6 global collaborators. The investigation overall reported the following: The quantity of clinical and demographic metadata differed by source and by participant and was supplied without curation.

The CDR1 and CDR2 encoded by the germline V gene are MDHEN and SYDVKM. V is clipped by 6 bases and J by 2 bases, and the sequence between their germline boundaries is 14 bases long. The CDR3 spans 16 residues, from the cysteine through the phenylalanine. Only the CDR3 DNA is retained, 48 bases long and in frame from the first base. Participants in the prospective study were aged about 18 to 89 years, lived in more than 20 United States geographic areas, and enrolled through a virtual design. Cohort assignment in the prospective study relied on participant-reported clinical history from a screening survey and a study questionnaire. Recovered participants in ImmuneRACE Cohort 3 were defined by two consecutive negative NP/OP PCR tests, clearance by a healthcare professional, or resolution of symptoms. In the prospective study, mobile phlebotomists collected whole blood, serum and a nasopharyngeal or oropharyngeal swab from each participant. Additional blood draws and questionnaires over an approximately 2-month period could optionally be provided by prospective study participants. Blood samples from the prospective study were shipped frozen or at room temperature prior to DNA extraction.

The immunoSEQ Assay, a bias-controlled multiplex PCR, was used to amplify TCRbeta CDR3 regions from genomic DNA. Processing in the source paper ran as follows. Within the assay, amplification of reference gene primers was used to estimate how many nucleated cells each sample contained. To quantify the absolute abundance of each unique TCRbeta CDR3 rearrangement, sequence reads were collapsed and filtered. For each sample, productive Simpson clonality was calculated as the square root of Simpson's diversity index over productive rearrangements. As stored in TCRdb, this immuneACCESS dataset retains in-frame rearrangements with V and J assigned. A fraction of the clones does not appear; measured against another copy, unresolved V genes explain less than half of the discrepancy, and the remainder lacks a known reason. D and trimming come from the DNA, and the V and J calls and clone size come from that table. The table for this sample lists 300,000 to 450,000 clones; approximately 84% of them were counted only once. The ten largest account for 1% of the sample.

The rearrangement combines TRBV28 with TRBJ1-6; the best D guess is TRBD1, with 6 bases matching. This TCR was recovered from a woman under 40 who had recovered from COVID-19. The source material was PBMCs or T cells enriched from blood (not recorded which). The base sequence is TGTGCCAGCAGCCAGCGCTACAGGGCCTATAATTCACCCCTCCACTTT. It translates to CASSQRYRAYNSPLHF.